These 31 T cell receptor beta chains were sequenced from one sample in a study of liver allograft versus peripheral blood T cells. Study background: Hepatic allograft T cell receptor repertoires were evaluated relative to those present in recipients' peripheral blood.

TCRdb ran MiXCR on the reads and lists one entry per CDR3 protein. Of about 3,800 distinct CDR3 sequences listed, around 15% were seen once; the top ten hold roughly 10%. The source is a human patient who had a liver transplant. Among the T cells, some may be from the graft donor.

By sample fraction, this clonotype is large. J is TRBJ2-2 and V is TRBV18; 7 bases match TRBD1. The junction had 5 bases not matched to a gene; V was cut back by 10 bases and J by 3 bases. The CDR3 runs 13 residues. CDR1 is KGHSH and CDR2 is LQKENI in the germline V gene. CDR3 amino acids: CAIPGQYTGELFF. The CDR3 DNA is TGTGCCATCCCGGGACAGTACACCGGGGAGCTGTTTTTT. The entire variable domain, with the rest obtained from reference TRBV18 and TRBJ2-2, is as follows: NAGVMQNPRHLVRRRGQEARLRCSPMKGHSHVYWYRQLPEEGLKFMVYLQKENIIDESGMPKERFSAEFPKEGPSILRIQQVVRGDSAAYFCAIPGQYTGELFFGEGSRLTVL.

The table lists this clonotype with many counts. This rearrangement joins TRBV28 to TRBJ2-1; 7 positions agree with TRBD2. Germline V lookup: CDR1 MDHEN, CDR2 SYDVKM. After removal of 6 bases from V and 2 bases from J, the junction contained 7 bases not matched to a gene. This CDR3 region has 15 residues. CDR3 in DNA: TGTGCCAGCAGGCGAGGGAGGGCCACCTACAATGAGCAGTTCTTC. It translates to CASRRGRATYNEQFF.

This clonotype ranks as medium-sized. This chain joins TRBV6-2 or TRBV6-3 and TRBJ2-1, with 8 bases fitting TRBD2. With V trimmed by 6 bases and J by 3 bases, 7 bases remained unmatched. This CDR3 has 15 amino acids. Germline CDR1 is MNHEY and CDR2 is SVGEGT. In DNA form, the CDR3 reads TGTGCCAGCAGCTTAAGCGGGAGCATCTACAATGAGCAGTTCTTC. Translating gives CASSLSGSIYNEQFF.

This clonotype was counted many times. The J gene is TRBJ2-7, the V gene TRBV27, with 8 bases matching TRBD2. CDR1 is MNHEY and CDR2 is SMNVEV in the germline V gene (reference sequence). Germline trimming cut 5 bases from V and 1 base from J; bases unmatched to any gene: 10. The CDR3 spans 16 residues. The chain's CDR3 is CASSPSAGTRSYEQYF. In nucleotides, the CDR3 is TGTGCCAGCAGTCCGAGCGCCGGGACTAGATCCTACGAGCAGTACTTC.

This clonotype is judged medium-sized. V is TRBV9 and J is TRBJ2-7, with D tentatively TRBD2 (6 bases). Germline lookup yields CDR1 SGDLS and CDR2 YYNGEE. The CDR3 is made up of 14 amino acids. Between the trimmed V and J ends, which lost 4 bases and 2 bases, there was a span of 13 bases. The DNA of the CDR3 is TGTGCCAGCAGCCCAAGGGACTCTCCCTACGAGCAGTACTTC. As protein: CASSPRDSPYEQYF.

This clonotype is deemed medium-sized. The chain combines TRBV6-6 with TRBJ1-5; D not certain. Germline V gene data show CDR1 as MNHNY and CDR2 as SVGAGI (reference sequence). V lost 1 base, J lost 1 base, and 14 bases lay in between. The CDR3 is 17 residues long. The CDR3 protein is CASSYLTGFGSNQPQHF. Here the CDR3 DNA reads TGTGCCAGCAGTTACTTAACCGGCTTTGGGAGCAATCAGCCCCAGCATTTT.

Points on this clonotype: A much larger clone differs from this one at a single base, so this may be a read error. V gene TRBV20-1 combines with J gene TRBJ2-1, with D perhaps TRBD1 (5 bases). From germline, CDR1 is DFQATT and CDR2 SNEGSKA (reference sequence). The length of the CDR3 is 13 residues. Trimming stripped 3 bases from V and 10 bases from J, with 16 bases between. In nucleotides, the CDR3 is TGCAGTGCTAGTGCCGCAGGGTTAGACGAGCAGTTCTTC. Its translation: CSASAAGLDEQFF.

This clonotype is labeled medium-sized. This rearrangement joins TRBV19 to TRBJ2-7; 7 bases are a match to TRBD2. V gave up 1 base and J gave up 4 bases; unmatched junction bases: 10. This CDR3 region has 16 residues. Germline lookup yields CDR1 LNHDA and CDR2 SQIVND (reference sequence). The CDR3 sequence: CASSIGGGSGVYEQYF. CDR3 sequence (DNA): TGTGCCAGTAGTATAGGGGGCGGGAGCGGGGTTTACGAGCAGTACTTC.

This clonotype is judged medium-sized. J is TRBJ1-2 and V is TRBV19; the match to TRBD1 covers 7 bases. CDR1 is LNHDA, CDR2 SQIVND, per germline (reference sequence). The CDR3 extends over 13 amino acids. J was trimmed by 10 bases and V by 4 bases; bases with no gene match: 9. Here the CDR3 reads CASSTWTGMDYTF. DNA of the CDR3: TGTGCCAGTAGTACCTGGACAGGTATGGACTACACCTTC.

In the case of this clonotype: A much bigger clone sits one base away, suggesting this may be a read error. CDR3: CSTSRGAGYEQYF. The CDR3 region has the DNA TGCAGTACTAGTCGGGGGGCCGGCTACGAGCAGTACTTC. This chain connects TRBV20-1 to TRBJ2-7, with D perhaps TRBD2 (7 bases). CDR1 is DFQATT, CDR2 SNEGSKA, per germline (reference sequence). There are 13 residues in the CDR3.

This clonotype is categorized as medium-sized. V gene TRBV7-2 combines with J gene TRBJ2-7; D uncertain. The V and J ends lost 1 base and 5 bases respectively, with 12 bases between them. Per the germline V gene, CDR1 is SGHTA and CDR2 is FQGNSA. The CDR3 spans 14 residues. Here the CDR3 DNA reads TGTGCCAGCAGCTTAGGGGTGTCCCTAGACGAGCAGTACTTC. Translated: CASSLGVSLDEQYF.

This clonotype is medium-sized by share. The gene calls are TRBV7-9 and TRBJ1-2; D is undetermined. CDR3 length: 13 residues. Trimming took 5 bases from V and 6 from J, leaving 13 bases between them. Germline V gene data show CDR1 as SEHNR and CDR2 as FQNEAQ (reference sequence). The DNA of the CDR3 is TGTGCCAGCAGCGGAATCTCCATTGATGGCTACACCTTC. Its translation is CASSGISIDGYTF.

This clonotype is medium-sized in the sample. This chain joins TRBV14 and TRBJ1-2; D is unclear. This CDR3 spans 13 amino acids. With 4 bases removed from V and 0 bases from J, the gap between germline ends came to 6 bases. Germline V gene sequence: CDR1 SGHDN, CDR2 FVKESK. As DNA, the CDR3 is TGTGCCAGCAGCCCGGGAACTAACTATGGCTACACCTTC. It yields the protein CASSPGTNYGYTF.

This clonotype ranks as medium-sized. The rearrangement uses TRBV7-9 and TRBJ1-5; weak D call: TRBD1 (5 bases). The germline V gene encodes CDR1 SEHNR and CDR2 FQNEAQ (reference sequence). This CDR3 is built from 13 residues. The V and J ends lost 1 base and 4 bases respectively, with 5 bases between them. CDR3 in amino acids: CASSLGQNQPQHF. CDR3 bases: TGTGCCAGCAGCTTAGGACAGAATCAGCCCCAGCATTTT.

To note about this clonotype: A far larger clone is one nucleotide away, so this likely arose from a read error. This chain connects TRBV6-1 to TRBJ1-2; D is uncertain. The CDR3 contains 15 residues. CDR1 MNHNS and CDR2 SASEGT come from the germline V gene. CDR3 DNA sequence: TGTGTCAGCAGCCAGGAGGAAAGTTCGGACTATGGCTACACCTTC. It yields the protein CVSSQEESSDYGYTF.

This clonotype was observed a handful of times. CDR3 loop: CASSLYPGEWGSYNEQFF. DNA for the CDR3: TGTGCCAGCAGTTTATACCCGGGGGAGTGGGGCTCCTACAATGAGCAGTTCTTC. The gene calls are TRBV27 and TRBJ2-1, with D possibly matching TRBD2 (6 bases). Looked up from germline, CDR1 is MNHEY and CDR2 is SMNVEV (reference sequence). The CDR3 length is 18 residues. Trimming took off 1 base at V and 0 bases at J, with 16 bases between the two ends.

For the CDR3, the DNA is TGTGCCAGCAGCGTAGGGGGGACAGGGGGCGCGGAGACCCAGTACTTC. Protein sequence: CASSVGGTGGAETQYF. V is TRBV9 and J is TRBJ2-5; TRBD1 aligns across 12 bases. Losses at the gene ends were 0 bases for V and 5 bases for J; bases not matched to a gene: 5. The CDR3 has 16 residues. Germline assignment: CDR1 SGDLS and CDR2 YYNGEE.

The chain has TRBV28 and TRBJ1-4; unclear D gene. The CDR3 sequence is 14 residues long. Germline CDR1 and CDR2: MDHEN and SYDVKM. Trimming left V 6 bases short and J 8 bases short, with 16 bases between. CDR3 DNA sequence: TGTGCCAGCAGCCTAGAGTTTTTGGGGGAAAAACTGTTTTTT. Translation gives CASSLEFLGEKLFF.

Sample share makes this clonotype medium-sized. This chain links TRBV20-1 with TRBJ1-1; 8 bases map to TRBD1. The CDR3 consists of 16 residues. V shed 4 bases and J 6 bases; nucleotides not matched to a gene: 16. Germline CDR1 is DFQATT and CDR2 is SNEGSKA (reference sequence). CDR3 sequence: CSATDPLQGVPPEAFF. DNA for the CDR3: TGCAGTGCTACCGACCCGTTACAGGGGGTTCCCCCTGAAGCTTTCTTT.

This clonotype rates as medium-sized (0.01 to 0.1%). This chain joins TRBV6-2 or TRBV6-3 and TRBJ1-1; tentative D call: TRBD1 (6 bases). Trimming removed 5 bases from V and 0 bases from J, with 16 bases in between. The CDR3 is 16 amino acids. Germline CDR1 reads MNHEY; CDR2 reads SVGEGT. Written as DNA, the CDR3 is TGTGCCAGCAGTCGGGACAATCCGCTCATGAACACTGAAGCTTTCTTT. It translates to CASSRDNPLMNTEAFF.

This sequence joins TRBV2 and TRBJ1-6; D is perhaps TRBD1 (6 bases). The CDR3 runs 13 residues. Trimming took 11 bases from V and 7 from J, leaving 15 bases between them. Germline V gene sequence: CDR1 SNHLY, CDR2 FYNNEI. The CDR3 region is CALHREQNSPLHF. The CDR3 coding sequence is TGTGCCCTCCACAGGGAGCAGAATTCACCCCTCCACTTT. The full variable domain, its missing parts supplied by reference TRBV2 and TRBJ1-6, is EPEVTQTPSHQVTQMGQEVILRCVPISNHLYFYWYRQILGQKVEFLVSFYNNEISEKSEIFDDQFSVERPDGSNFTLKIRSTKLEDSAMYFCALHREQNSPLHFGNGTRLTVT.

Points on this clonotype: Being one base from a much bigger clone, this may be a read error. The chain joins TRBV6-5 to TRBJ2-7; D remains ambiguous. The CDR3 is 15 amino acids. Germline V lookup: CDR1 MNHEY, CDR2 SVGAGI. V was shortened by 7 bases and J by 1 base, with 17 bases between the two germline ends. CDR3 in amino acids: CASTISTVNSYEQYF. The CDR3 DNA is TGTGCCAGCACGATTTCCACCGTCAATTCCTACGAGCAGTACTTC.

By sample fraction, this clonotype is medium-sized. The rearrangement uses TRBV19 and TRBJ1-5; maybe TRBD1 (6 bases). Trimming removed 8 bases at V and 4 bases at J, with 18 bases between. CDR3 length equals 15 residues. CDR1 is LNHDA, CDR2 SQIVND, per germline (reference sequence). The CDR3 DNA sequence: TGTGCCAGTGGACTTGGGGGGGCCCCTAATCAGCCCCAGCATTTT. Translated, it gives CASGLGGAPNQPQHF.

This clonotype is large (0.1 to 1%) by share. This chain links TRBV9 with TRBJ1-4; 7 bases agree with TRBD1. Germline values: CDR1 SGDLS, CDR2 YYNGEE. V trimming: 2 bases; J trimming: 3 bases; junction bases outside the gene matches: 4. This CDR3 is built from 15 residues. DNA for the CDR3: TGTGCCAGCAGCGTGACGACAGGGTCTAATGAAAAACTGTTTTTT. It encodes CASSVTTGSNEKLFF.

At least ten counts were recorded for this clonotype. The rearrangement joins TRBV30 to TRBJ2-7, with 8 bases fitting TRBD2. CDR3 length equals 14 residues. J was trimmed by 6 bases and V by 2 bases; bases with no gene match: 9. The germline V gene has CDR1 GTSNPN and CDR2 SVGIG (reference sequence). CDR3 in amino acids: CAWSRGGSGIEQYF. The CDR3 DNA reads TGTGCCTGGAGTAGGGGTGGTAGCGGGATCGAGCAGTACTTC.

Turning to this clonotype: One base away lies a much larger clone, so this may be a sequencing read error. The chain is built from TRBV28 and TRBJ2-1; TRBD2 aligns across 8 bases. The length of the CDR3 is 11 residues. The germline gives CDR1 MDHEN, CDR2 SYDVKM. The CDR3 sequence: CTSSLGLAQFF. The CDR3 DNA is TGTACCAGCAGTTTAGGACTAGCCCAGTTCTTC.

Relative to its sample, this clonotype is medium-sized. CDR3 residues: CASSYSSGSYSNEQYF. DNA of the CDR3: TGTGCCAGCAGTTACTCGAGCGGCTCCTATTCCAACGAGCAGTACTTC. This chain uses TRBV6-5 with TRBJ2-7; D is perhaps TRBD2 (5 bases). V lost 0 bases and J lost 5, with 17 bases in between. This CDR3 spans 16 amino acids. Looked up from germline, CDR1 is MNHEY and CDR2 is SVGAGI.

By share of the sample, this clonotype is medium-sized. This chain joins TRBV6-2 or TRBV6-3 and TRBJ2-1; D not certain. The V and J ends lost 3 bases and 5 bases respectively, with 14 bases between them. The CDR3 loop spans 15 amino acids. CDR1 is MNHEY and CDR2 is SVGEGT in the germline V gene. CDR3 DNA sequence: TGTGCCAGCAGTTATGACCCGGGCTGGGACAATGAGCAGTTCTTC. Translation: CASSYDPGWDNEQFF.

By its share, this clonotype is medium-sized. The DNA of the CDR3 is TGTGCCAGCAGTAGAGATCAAGCGGGAGGTCCCTACAATGAGCAGTTCTTC. This translates into CASSRDQAGGPYNEQFF. The rearrangement uses TRBV6-2 or TRBV6-3 and TRBJ2-1; TRBD2 matches 9 bases. CDR3 size: 17 residues. The germline gives CDR1 MNHEY, CDR2 SVGEGT. V was clipped by 5 bases and J by 2 bases; unmatched bases: 10.

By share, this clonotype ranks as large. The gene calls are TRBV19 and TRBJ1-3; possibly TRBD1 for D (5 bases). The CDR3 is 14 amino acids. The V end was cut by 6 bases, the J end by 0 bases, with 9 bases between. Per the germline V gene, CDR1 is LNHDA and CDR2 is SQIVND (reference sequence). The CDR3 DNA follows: TGTGCCAGTAGAGACAGCGTCTCTGGAAACACCATATATTTT. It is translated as CASRDSVSGNTIYF.

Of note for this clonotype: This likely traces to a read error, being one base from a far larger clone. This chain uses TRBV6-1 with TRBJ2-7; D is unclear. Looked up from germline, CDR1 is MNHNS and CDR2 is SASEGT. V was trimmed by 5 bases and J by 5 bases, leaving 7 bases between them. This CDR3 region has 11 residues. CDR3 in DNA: TGTGCCAGCAGTTACACGCACGAGCAGTACTTC. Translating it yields CASSYTHEQYF.